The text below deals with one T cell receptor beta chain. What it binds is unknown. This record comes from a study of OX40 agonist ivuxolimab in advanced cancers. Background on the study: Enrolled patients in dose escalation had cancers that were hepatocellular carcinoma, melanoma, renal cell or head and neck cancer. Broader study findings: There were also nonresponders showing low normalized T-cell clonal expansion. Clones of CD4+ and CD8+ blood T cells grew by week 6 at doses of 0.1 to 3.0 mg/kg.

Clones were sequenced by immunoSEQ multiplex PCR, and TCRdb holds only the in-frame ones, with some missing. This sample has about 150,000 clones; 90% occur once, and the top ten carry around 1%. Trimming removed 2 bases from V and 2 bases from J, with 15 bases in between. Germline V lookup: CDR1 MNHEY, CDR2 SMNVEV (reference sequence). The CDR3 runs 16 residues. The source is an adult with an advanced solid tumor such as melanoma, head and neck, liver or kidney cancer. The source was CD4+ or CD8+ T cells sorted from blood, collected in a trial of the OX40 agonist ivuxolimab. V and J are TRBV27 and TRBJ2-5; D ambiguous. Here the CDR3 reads CASSLGVTGLQETQYF. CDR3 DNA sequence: TGTGCCAGCAGTTTAGGCGTAACCGGCCTGCAAGAGACCCAGTACTTC.